This is a list of T cell receptor beta chains from one sample in a study of shared clonotypes between healthy human individuals. Measured with immunoSEQ multiplex PCR; TCRdb has only the in-frame clones, and not every one. Here the sample spans about 690,000 clones, 90% being singletons. The sample taken for sequencing was memory CD8+ T cells from PBMCs. These receptors came from a man between 18 and 29 years old in good health. Some clones in this sample may be carry-over from other donors' samples. Each CDR3 is given with its conserved first and last residue. The D gene is left open where the match is weak. For some rows the clone size is stated as once, few or many, or as a class when expanded; others skip it.

V gene,clone size,J gene,D gene,CDR3 protein,CDR3 DNA
TRBV7-8,.,TRBJ2-1,TRBD1,CASRGQAPSYNEQFF,TGTGCCAGCAGAGGACAGGCGCCTTCCTACAATGAGCAGTTCTTC
TRBV27,.,TRBJ2-7,.,CASSLGGSYEQYF,TGTGCCAGCAGTTTGGGGGGTAGTTACGAGCAGTACTTC
TRBV28,.,TRBJ1-3,.,CASSVDGSGNTIYF,TGTGCCAGCAGTGTGGACGGCTCTGGAAACACCATATATTTT
TRBV5-6,.,TRBJ1-4,.,CASSAATAYSATNEKLFF,TGTGCCAGCAGCGCGGCGACGGCCTACAGTGCAACTAATGAAAAACTGTTTTTT
TRBV30,.,TRBJ1-3,TRBD1,CAWSVLWGTGSEVGNTIYF,TGTGCCTGGAGTGTACTGTGGGGGACAGGGTCGGAAGTCGGAAACACCATATATTTT
TRBV27,.,TRBJ1-5,.,CASRYGGNSNQPQHF,TGTGCCAGCAGATATGGGGGGAATAGCAATCAGCCCCAGCATTTT
TRBV2,.,TRBJ2-3,TRBD1,CASSYAGTGKDTQYF,TGTGCCAGCAGTTATGCCGGGACAGGGAAAGATACGCAGTATTTT
TRBV28,once,TRBJ2-1,.,CASSSRILGGYEQFF,TGTGCCAGCAGTTCAAGGATTCTGGGGGGTTATGAGCAGTTCTTC
TRBV7-9,.,TRBJ2-2,TRBD1,CASSLAGRATGDDTGELFF,TGTGCCAGCAGCTTAGCGGGTAGAGCGACAGGGGATGACACCGGGGAGCTGTTTTTT
TRBV19,once,TRBJ2-7,TRBD1,CASSFGQGYEQYF,TGTGCCAGTAGTTTCGGACAGGGCTACGAGCAGTACTTC
TRBV9,.,TRBJ2-7,.,CASSVEDQAGYEQYF,TGTGCCAGCAGCGTAGAGGACCAGGCGGGTTACGAGCAGTACTTC
TRBV7-9,.,TRBJ1-2,TRBD1,CASSFGGQGLNYGYTF,TGTGCCAGCAGCTTCGGGGGACAGGGTCTAAACTATGGCTACACCTTC
TRBV15,.,TRBJ2-1,TRBD2,CATSRDLAGRSNEQFF,TGTGCCACCAGCAGAGATCTAGCGGGGCGCTCCAATGAGCAGTTCTTC
TRBV4-3,.,TRBJ2-7,TRBD1,CASSYRDSRTYEQYF,TGCGCCAGCAGCTACCGGGACAGTCGAACCTACGAGCAGTACTTC
TRBV5-8,.,TRBJ2-2,TRBD1,CASSFRDRSTGELFF,TGTGCCAGCAGCTTTCGGGACAGAAGCACCGGGGAGCTGTTTTTT
TRBV27,.,TRBJ2-1,TRBD2,CASSLSTAGVVNEQFF,TGTGCCAGCAGTTTATCCACAGCGGGAGTGGTAAATGAGCAGTTCTTC
TRBV6-1,few,TRBJ2-7,TRBD2,CASSEGLAPYEQYF,TGTGCCAGCAGTGAGGGACTAGCGCCCTACGAGCAGTACTTC
TRBV27,.,TRBJ2-3,.,CASSFGPVGTDTQYF,TGTGCCAGCAGTTTCGGCCCGGTGGGCACAGATACGCAGTATTTT
TRBV7-2,.,TRBJ2-7,.,CASSLGTAHSYEQYF,TGTGCCAGCAGCTTAGGGACAGCGCACTCCTACGAGCAGTACTTC
TRBV19,.,TRBJ2-3,TRBD2,CASSIVGGNTDTQYF,TGTGCCAGTAGTATCGTGGGAGGGAACACAGATACGCAGTATTTT
TRBV12-5,.,TRBJ2-1,.,CASGSWKPGQYNEQFF,TGTGCTAGTGGTTCCTGGAAACCCGGACAGTACAATGAGCAGTTCTTC
TRBV5-4,.,TRBJ2-7,.,CASSLLPDPSYEQYF,TGTGCCAGCAGCTTGCTGCCGGACCCATCCTACGAGCAGTACTTC
TRBV9,once,TRBJ2-1,TRBD2,CASSAGTSGRVKFF,TGTGCCAGCAGCGCCGGGACTAGCGGGAGGGTTAAGTTCTTC
TRBV7-3,.,TRBJ2-7,TRBD1,CASSPVAKAGGIHEQYF,TGTGCCAGCAGCCCCGTCGCCAAGGCAGGGGGTATCCACGAGCAGTACTTC
TRBV9,once,TRBJ1-3,.,CASSSSGVIGNTIYF,TGTGCCAGCAGCTCCTCAGGGGTCATCGGAAACACCATATATTTT
TRBV28,once,TRBJ1-1,TRBD1,CASSLWGDRVDTEAFF,TGTGCCAGCAGTTTATGGGGGGACAGGGTTGACACTGAAGCTTTCTTT
TRBV27,.,TRBJ1-5,TRBD1,CASSPGQGFNQPQHF,TGTGCCAGCAGTCCAGGACAGGGCTTCAATCAGCCCCAGCATTTT
TRBV27,.,TRBJ1-1,.,CASSPWGGRGTEAFF,TGTGCCAGCAGTCCTTGGGGAGGAAGAGGAACTGAAGCTTTCTTT
TRBV27,once,TRBJ2-7,TRBD1,CASSPHRGRYEQYF,TGTGCCAGCAGTCCCCACAGGGGGCGGTACGAGCAGTACTTC
TRBV4-1,.,TRBJ2-1,.,CASSLSSAYNEQFF,TGCGCCAGCAGCCTCAGCTCGGCTTACAATGAGCAGTTCTTC
TRBV7-9,.,TRBJ2-7,.,CASSSRDFSYEQYF,TGTGCCAGCAGCTCCCGGGACTTCTCCTACGAGCAGTACTTC
TRBV5-1,.,TRBJ2-5,TRBD2,CASSLLLAGGTGETQYF,TGCGCCAGCAGCTTGTTACTAGCGGGAGGAACGGGGGAGACCCAGTACTTC
TRBV5-1,.,TRBJ1-5,.,CASSLAGLGNQPQHF,TGCGCCAGCAGCTTGGCCGGACTTGGCAATCAGCCCCAGCATTTT
TRBV28,.,TRBJ2-7,.,CASSFLSTSYEQYF,TGTGCCAGCAGTTTTTTGTCCACCTCCTACGAGCAGTACTTC
TRBV5-6,.,TRBJ1-1,.,CASRTADVNTEAFF,TGTGCCAGCAGGACGGCCGACGTGAACACTGAAGCTTTCTTT
TRBV27,.,TRBJ1-2,.,CASSFGTNYGYTF,TGTGCCAGCAGTTTTGGGACGAACTATGGCTACACCTTC
TRBV11-1,.,TRBJ2-1,.,CASSFSYNEQFF,TGTGCCAGCAGCTTCAGCTATAATGAGCAGTTCTTC
TRBV15,many,TRBJ2-7,TRBD2,CATSRDLTSGPYEQYF,TGTGCCACCAGCAGAGATCTTACTAGCGGGCCCTACGAGCAGTACTTC
TRBV9,.,TRBJ2-5,.,CASSAQTGGETQYF,TGTGCCAGCAGCGCCCAGACAGGCGGAGAGACCCAGTACTTC
TRBV7-9,.,TRBJ1-2,.,CASSGGGYGYTF,TGTGCCAGCAGCGGGGGCGGCTATGGCTACACCTTC
TRBV11-2,.,TRBJ2-1,TRBD2,CASSLDLLGLAGGNEQFF,TGTGCCAGCAGCTTAGATCTGCTCGGTCTAGCGGGAGGCAATGAGCAGTTCTTC
TRBV5-1,.,TRBJ2-7,.,CASSLWDLDEQYF,TGCGCCAGCAGCTTGTGGGATCTCGACGAGCAGTACTTC
TRBV7-6,.,TRBJ2-7,TRBD1,CASSPETGYYEQYF,TGTGCCAGCAGCCCAGAGACAGGGTACTACGAGCAGTACTTC
TRBV9,.,TRBJ1-2,TRBD1,CASSGRTGEGYTF,TGTGCCAGCAGCGGTCGGACAGGGGAGGGCTACACCTTC
TRBV5-4,many,TRBJ1-2,.,CASSLYPGGTNYGYTF,TGTGCCAGCAGCTTGTACCCGGGGGGAACTAACTATGGCTACACCTTC
TRBV5-1,once,TRBJ2-1,TRBD2,CASSPEGLAGVTDEQFF,TGCGCCAGCAGCCCCGAGGGTCTAGCGGGAGTAACGGATGAGCAGTTCTTC
TRBV4-2,.,TRBJ2-7,TRBD2,CASSQELAGGLGEQYF,TGTGCCAGCAGCCAAGAACTGGCGGGAGGTCTGGGCGAGCAGTACTTC
TRBV7-9,few,TRBJ1-1,.,CASSFGTAEAFF,TGTGCCAGCAGCTTTGGCACAGCTGAAGCTTTCTTT
TRBV6-6,once,TRBJ1-3,.,CASSPRWSGPENTIYF,TGTGCCAGCAGCCCCCGATGGTCTGGGCCTGAAAACACCATATATTTT
TRBV7-9,.,TRBJ2-3,.,CASSASRDTQYF,TGTGCCAGCAGCGCCTCACGAGATACGCAGTATTTT
TRBV15,.,TRBJ2-7,TRBD1,CATSKGTGALDYEQYF,TGTGCCACCAGCAAAGGGACAGGGGCTCTTGACTACGAGCAGTACTTC
TRBV27,few,TRBJ1-2,.,CASSLGRADGYTF,TGTGCCAGCAGTTTGGGGAGGGCGGATGGCTACACCTTC
TRBV6-1,.,TRBJ2-6,.,CASSGHPGANVLTF,TGTGCCAGCAGTGGTCACCCTGGGGCCAACGTCCTGACTTTC
TRBV12-5,.,TRBJ1-1,TRBD1,CASGSHRGRGLSEAFF,TGTGCTAGTGGTTCCCACAGGGGGCGAGGTCTGTCTGAAGCTTTCTTT
TRBV7-8,.,TRBJ2-1,TRBD2,CASSFTGTSGYNNEQFF,TGTGCCAGCAGCTTCACCGGGACTAGCGGGTACAACAATGAGCAGTTCTTC
TRBV10-1,.,TRBJ1-1,TRBD1,CASRDRVNTEAFF,TGCGCCAGTCGGGACAGGGTGAACACTGAAGCTTTCTTT